This TCR beta chain was found in a study of naive and memory T cell subsets. The study, taken as a whole, reports: Diversity fell and Gini index rose from naive through CM, EM, EMRA.

About this clonotype: No antigen is known for it.

After CD4 positive bead selection, the CD4-negative fraction gave CD8 T cells. Cells stained for CD3, CD4, CD8, CD45RA, CD27 and viability were sorted into four CD45RA/CD27 subsets. Two oligonucleotides, mixed equimolar, formed the beta constant-region primer covering TRBC1 and TRBC2. Four rounds of PCR amplified the ligated cDNA using nested alpha and beta constant-region primers plus SP2. A single record per CDR3 protein comes from TCRdb applying MiXCR to the UMI-ligation and nested PCR reads. Seen here are 130,000 or so distinct CDR3 sequences, 35% to 45% observed once, and the top ten hold approximately 0.88%. The clonotype comes from a human donor in good health. Sequencing was performed on central memory CD4+ T cells from blood.

This chain's CDR3 is CASSLGTSGSMNEQFF. DNA of the CDR3: TGTGCCAGCAGTTTAGGGACTAGCGGGAGTATGAATGAGCAGTTCTTC. The rearrangement uses TRBV12-3 or TRBV12-4 and TRBJ2-1; 13 bases line up with TRBD2. The V gene end was trimmed by 1 base and the J gene end by 7 bases; junction bases not matched to a gene: 4. CDR3 size: 16 residues.